This T cell receptor beta chain was identified in a study of T cell repertoires in aging, cancer and after chemotherapy (dated by TCRdb to between 2018 and 2020). About the full investigation: Six donor age groups were covered, ranging from 30 or younger up to 70 or older, and each group contained at least three individuals. To examine immunoaging and T cell reconstitution after chemotherapy, the study profiled TCR beta repertoires in peripheral blood from healthy donors and cancer patients. TCR repertoires from healthy donor controls were recorded over periods of several months to years and showed clear clonal overlap between repeated samplings. The complete dataset included some 9 million TCR reads. Alongside approximately 97 healthy donors serving as a reference group, the cohort included some 210 cancer patients, of whom some 91 had hematological cancers and about 130 had solid cancers.

Instead of sorted cells or RNA, genomic DNA extracted from peripheral blood served as the source for amplifying TCR beta rearrangements. This clonotype appeared a few times. Its antigen has not been determined. It has no much larger one-base neighbor in the sample; base qualities were not kept. General findings and caveats noted by the study authors: The authors noted that the repertoire data do not allow conclusions about immunological memory after chemotherapy. Median generation probability increased over the chemotherapy interval in both cancer cohorts, suggesting repertoire reconstitution through rebound thymic output. Compared with age-matched healthy donors, untreated patients with hematological or solid cancers had significantly lower TCR diversity and higher clonality in blood. In healthy donors, the decline in TCR diversity with age was mainly due to loss of richness, whereas in cancer patients loss of evenness also played a role.

Rearranged TRB sequences spanning V, D and J segments were amplified in a multiplex touch-down PCR with a mixed TRB-A/B primer pool. Illumina adapters and sample indices were attached to the amplicons in two consecutive PCR reactions using Phusion HS II polymerase. After gel purification with the NucleoSpin Gel and PCR Clean-up kit, the amplicons were checked using Qubit and an Agilent 2100 Bioanalyzer. Sequencing of the libraries was done on an Illumina MiSeq with paired-end, single-indexed 600-cycle runs. The source study handled its data this way. MiXCR versions 2.12 and 3.0.5 were used to process TRB sequences. A clone was defined as each unique CDR3 nucleotide sequence, and only productive sequences supported by at least two reads were kept. The repertoire metrics were Shannon diversity, evenness, clonality (calculated as one minus evenness), and diversity profiles parameterized by alpha from 0 to 5. Generation probabilities of clones in paired pre- and post-chemotherapy samples were computed with the IGoR algorithm. TCRdb reworked the public reads: Q25 trimming with fastp, MiXCR clone assembly, productive beta chains retained. CDR3 protein duplicates are merged, each entry listing the most common genes and DNA. These V and J calls derive from TCRdb rather than the authors' analysis. For this sample there are approximately 8,400 distinct CDR3 sequences; approximately 32% appear just once. The ten largest clones capture more than 3% of the sample.

Sequencing was performed on blood. The TCR was taken from a human donor in good health.

The CDR3 reads as follows: CAIGASGGYEQYF. DNA sequence: TGTGCCATCGGGGCTAGCGGGGGCTACGAGCAGTACTTC. The chain is assembled from TRBV10-3 and TRBJ2-7; TRBD2 aligns with 10 central bases. In the germline V gene, CDR1 corresponds to ENHRY and CDR2 to SYGVKD. V and J are trimmed by 8 bases and 3 bases, and the gene matches miss 4 bases of the junction. The cysteine opens and the phenylalanine closes a CDR3 of 13 amino acids. Only the CDR3 portion is preserved as DNA: 39 bases, with reading frame beginning at the first base.